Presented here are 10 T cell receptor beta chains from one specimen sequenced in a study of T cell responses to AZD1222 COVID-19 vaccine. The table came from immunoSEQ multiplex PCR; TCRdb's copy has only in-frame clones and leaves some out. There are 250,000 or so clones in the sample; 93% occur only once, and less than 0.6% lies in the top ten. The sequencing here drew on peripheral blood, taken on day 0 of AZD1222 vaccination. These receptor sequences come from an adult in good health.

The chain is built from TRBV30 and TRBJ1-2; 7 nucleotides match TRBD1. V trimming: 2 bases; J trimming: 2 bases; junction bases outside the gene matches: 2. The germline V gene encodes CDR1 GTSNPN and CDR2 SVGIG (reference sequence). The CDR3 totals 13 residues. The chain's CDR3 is CAWSPTGNYGYTF. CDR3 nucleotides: TGTGCCTGGAGTCCGACAGGGAACTATGGCTACACCTTC.

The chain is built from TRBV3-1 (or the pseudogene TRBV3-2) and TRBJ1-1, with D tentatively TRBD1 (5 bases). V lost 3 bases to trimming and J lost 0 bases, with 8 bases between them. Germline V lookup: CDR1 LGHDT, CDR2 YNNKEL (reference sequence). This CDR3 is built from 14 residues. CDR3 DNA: TGTGCCAGCAGCCAGACAGTGCTGAACACTGAAGCTTTCTTT. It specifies CASSQTVLNTEAFF.

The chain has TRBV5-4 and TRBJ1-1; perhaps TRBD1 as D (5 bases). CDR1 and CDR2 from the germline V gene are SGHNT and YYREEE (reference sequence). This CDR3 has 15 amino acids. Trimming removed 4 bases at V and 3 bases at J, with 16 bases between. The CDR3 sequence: CASSAGRTRDTEAFF. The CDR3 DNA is TGTGCCAGCAGCGCGGGACGGACGAGGGACACTGAAGCTTTCTTT.

The CDR3 region is CASKRRGASDTQYF. The CDR3 DNA reads as TGTGCCAGTAAGAGGCGGGGGGCCTCAGATACGCAGTATTTT. The chain is built from TRBV19 and TRBJ2-3, with 8 bases that match TRBD2. Germline values: CDR1 LNHDA, CDR2 SQIVND (reference sequence). The trim removed 7 bases at V and 4 bases at J, leaving 7 bases unmatched. The CDR3 sequence is 14 residues long.

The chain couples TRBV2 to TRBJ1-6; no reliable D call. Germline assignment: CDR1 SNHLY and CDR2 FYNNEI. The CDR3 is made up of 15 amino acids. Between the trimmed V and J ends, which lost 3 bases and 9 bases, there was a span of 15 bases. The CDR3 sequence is CASSESRAAGSPLHF. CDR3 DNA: TGTGCCAGCAGTGAGTCCCGGGCCGCGGGTTCACCCCTCCACTTT. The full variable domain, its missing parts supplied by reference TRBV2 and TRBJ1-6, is EPEVTQTPSHQVTQMGQEVILRCVPISNHLYFYWYRQILGQKVEFLVSFYNNEISEKSEIFDDQFSVERPDGSNFTLKIRSTKLEDSAMYFCASSESRAAGSPLHFGNGTRLTVT.

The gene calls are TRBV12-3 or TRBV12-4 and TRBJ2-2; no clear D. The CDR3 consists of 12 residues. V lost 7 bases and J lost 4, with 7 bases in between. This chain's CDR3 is CASTQTTGELFF. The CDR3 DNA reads TGTGCCAGCACCCAGACCACCGGGGAGCTGTTTTTT.

Here the CDR3 reads CASSLEAGGAFF. The CDR3 coding sequence is TGTGCCAGCAGCTTAGAAGCAGGGGGAGCTTTCTTT. The chain links TRBV7-9 to TRBJ1-1; 7 bases are shared with TRBD1. The trim removed 1 base at V and 10 bases at J, leaving 3 bases unmatched. In germline, CDR1 is SEHNR, CDR2 FQNEAQ (reference sequence). The CDR3 is 12 amino acids. Supplemented by reference TRBV7-9 and TRBJ1-1, the full variable domain reads DTGVSQNPRHKITKRGQNVTFRCDPISEHNRLYWYRQTLGQGPEFLTYFQNEAQLEKSRLLSDRFSAERPKGSFSTLEIQRTEQGDSAMYLCASSLEAGGAFFGQGTRLTVV.

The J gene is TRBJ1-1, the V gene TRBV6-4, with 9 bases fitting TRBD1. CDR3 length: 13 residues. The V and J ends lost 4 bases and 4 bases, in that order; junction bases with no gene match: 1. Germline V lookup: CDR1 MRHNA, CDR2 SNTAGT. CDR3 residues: CASSATGGTEAFF. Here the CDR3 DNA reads TGTGCCAGCAGTGCGACAGGGGGCACTGAAGCTTTCTTT.

The chain's CDR3 is CASSYTGQEETQYF. Here the CDR3 DNA reads TGTGCCAGCAGTTACACGGGACAGGAAGAGACCCAGTACTTC. This sequence joins TRBV6-5 and TRBJ2-5, with 8 bases aligning to TRBD1. CDR3 length equals 14 residues. J gave up 3 bases and V 2 bases, and 2 bases lay outside the gene matches. CDR1 is MNHEY, CDR2 SVGAGI, per germline.

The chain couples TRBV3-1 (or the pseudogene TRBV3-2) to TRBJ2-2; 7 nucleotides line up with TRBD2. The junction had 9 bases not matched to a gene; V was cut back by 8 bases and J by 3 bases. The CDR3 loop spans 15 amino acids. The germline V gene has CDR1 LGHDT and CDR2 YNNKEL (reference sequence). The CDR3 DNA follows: TGTGCCAGCGGACTAGGACGGCATGACACCGGGGAGCTGTTTTTT. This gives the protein CASGLGRHDTGELFF.